This T cell receptor (beta chain) was sequenced during a study of technical replicates of blood from a few donors. The germline V gene encodes CDR1 MNHEY and CDR2 SVGAGI. The CDR3 has 12 residues. V shed 9 bases and J 3 bases; nucleotides not matched to a gene: 4. The method was immunoSEQ multiplex PCR; TCRdb's version includes in-frame clones alone and lacks a portion of them. This table has 75,000 to 95,000 clones, around nine tenths appearing once. This clonotype was sampled from a human donor in good health. Sequencing was done on a sample of T cells isolated from PBMCs. V is TRBV6-5 and J is TRBJ2-5; TRBD2 matches at 7 bases. The CDR3 loop reads CASTSVKETQYF. Written as DNA, the CDR3 is TGTGCCAGTACTAGCGTTAAAGAGACCCAGTACTTC.